This passage covers 8 T cell receptor beta chains from one sample sequenced in a study of control samples from healthy donors and cancer patients. Data came from immunoSEQ multiplex PCR; TCRdb stores just in-frame clones and leaves some out. In the table there are 75,000 to 95,000 clones, approximately 95% of which are singletons. The specimen sequenced was blood. The origin of the receptors is a woman in her 30s in good health.

This rearrangement joins TRBV6-1 to TRBJ1-1; D may be TRBD1 (6 bases). V was trimmed by 1 base and J by 5 bases, leaving 14 bases between them. CDR3 length equals 15 residues. CDR1 and CDR2 from the germline V gene are MNHNS and SASEGT. Here the CDR3 DNA reads TGTGCCAGCAGTGAAGTCGGACAGCTGAGGACTGAAGCTTTCTTT. Encoded protein: CASSEVGQLRTEAFF.

The chain carries TRBV5-5 and TRBJ1-5; D call uncertain. Trimming took off 1 base at V and 2 bases at J, with 10 bases between the two ends. Germline CDR1 reads SGHKS; CDR2 reads YYEKEE (reference sequence). CDR3 length: 15 amino acids. In nucleotides, the CDR3 is TGTGCCAGCAGCTTGTCGACCGCAGGCAATCAGCCCCAGCATTTT. Translating it yields CASSLSTAGNQPQHF.

This chain's CDR3 is CASSAGRLNTEAFF. The CDR3, as DNA: TGTGCCAGCAGCGCAGGACGCCTGAACACTGAAGCTTTCTTT. The chain is built from TRBV2 and TRBJ1-1; D gene ambiguous. The CDR3 is made up of 14 amino acids. From germline, CDR1 is SNHLY and CDR2 FYNNEI. V shed 6 bases and J shed 0 bases, with 11 bases lying between them.

The chain uses TRBV7-9 and TRBJ1-2; a weak D match, TRBD1 (6 bases). V was pared by 1 base and J by 2 bases, with 11 bases between. CDR1 and CDR2 from the germline V gene are SEHNR and FQNEAQ (reference sequence). The CDR3 consists of 15 residues. CDR3 in amino acids: CASSLEKGGNYGYTF. The CDR3 nucleotides read TGTGCCAGCAGCTTAGAGAAGGGGGGCAACTATGGCTACACCTTC.

The rearrangement links TRBV9 to TRBJ2-4; D remains ambiguous. Germline V CDR1 and CDR2: SGDLS, YYNGEE. Trimming took off 5 bases at V and 1 base at J, with 16 bases between the two ends. The CDR3 contains 16 residues. The CDR3 DNA reads as TGTGCCAGCAGTCCCCAGATTGGGGTGGCCAAAAACATTCAGTACTTC. It translates to CASSPQIGVAKNIQYF.

Written as DNA, the CDR3 is TGTGCCAGCAGCTTAGATCTTGACAGGGCCTACGAGCAGTACTTC. This sequence encodes CASSLDLDRAYEQYF. V and J are TRBV11-2 and TRBJ2-7, with TRBD1 matching over 7 bases. CDR3 size: 15 residues. Trimming took 0 bases from V and 2 from J; bases not matched to a gene: 4. Germline CDR1 reads SGHAT; CDR2 reads FQNNGV.

This clone was seen only once. The genes are TRBV3-1 (or the pseudogene TRBV3-2) and TRBJ2-1; 14 bases fit TRBD2. The CDR3 covers 15 residues. V lost 8 bases to trimming and J lost 8 bases; unmatched junction nucleotides: 8. The germline CDR1 and CDR2 sequences are LGHDT and YNNKEL (reference sequence). The CDR3 DNA is TGTGCCAGCGGAACGGGACTAGCGGGAGCGGATGAGCAGTTCTTC. It yields the protein CASGTGLAGADEQFF.

This chain uses TRBV6-5 with TRBJ2-2; no clear D. The CDR3 has 14 amino acids. Germline values: CDR1 MNHEY, CDR2 SVGAGI. V was trimmed by 7 bases and J by 2 bases, leaving 11 bases between them. Here the CDR3 DNA reads TGTGCCAGCAAGAACGGACCAAACACCGGGGAGCTGTTTTTT. Protein sequence: CASKNGPNTGELFF.